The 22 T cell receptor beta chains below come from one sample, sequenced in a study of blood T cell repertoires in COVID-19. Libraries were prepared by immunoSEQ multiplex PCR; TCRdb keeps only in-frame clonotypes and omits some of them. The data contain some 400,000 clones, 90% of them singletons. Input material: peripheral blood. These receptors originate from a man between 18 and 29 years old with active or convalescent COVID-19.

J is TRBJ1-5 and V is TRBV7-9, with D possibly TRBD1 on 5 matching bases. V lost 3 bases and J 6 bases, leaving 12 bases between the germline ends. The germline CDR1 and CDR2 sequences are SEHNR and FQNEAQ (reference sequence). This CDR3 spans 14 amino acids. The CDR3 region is CASSLGQGLQPQHF. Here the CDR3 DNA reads TGTGCCAGCAGCTTGGGGCAGGGCCTTCAGCCCCAGCATTTT.

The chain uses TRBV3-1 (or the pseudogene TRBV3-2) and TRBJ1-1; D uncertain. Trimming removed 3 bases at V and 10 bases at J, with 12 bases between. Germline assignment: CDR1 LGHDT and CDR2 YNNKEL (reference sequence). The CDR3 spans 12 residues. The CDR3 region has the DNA TGTGCCAGCAGCCAGACCGACGGGAGAGCTTTCTTT. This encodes CASSQTDGRAFF.

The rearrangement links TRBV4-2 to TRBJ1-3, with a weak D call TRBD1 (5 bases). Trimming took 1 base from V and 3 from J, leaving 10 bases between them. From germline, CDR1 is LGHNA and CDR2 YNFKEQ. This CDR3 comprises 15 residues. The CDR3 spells CASSQGGQGGNTIYF. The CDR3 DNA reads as TGTGCCAGCAGCCAAGGGGGTCAGGGTGGAAACACCATATATTTT.

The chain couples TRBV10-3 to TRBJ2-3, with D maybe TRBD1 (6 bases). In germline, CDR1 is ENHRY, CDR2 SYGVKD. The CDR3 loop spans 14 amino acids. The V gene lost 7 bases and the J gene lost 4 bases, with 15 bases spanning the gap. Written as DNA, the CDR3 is TGTGCCATCAACACAGGACAGAGCGCAGATACGCAGTATTTT. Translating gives CAINTGQSADTQYF.

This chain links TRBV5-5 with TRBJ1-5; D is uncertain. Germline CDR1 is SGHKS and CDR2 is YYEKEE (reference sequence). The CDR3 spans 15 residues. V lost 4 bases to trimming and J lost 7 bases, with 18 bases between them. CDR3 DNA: TGTGCCAGCAGCAACGGGAGATCGCTGGGGCAGCCCCAGCATTTT. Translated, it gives CASSNGRSLGQPQHF.

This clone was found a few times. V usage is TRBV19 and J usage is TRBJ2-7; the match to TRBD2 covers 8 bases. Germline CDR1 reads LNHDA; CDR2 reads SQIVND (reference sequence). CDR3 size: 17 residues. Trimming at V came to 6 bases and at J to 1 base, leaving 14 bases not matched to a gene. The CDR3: CASSPLQAGVSSYEQYF. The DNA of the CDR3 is TGTGCCAGTAGCCCACTCCAAGCGGGAGTTTCTTCCTACGAGCAGTACTTC.

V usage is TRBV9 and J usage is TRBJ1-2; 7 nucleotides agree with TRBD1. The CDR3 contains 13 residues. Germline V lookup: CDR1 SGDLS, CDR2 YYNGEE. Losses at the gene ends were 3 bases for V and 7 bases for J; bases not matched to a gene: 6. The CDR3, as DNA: TGTGCCAGCAGCGCCGCAGGGGGTCTTGGCTACACCTTC. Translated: CASSAAGGLGYTF. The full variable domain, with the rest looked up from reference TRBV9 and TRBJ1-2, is DSGVTQTPKHLITATGQRVTLRCSPRSGDLSVYWYQQSLDQGLQFLIQYYNGEERAKGNILERFSAQQFPDLHSELNLSSLELGDSALYFCASSAAGGLGYTFGSGTRLTVV.

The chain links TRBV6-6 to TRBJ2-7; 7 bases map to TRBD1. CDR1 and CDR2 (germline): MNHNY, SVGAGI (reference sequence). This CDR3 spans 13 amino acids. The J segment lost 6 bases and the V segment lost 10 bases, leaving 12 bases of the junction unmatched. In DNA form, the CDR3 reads TGTGCCACCCTGTCGACAGGGTCGTTCGAGCAGTACTTC. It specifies CATLSTGSFEQYF.

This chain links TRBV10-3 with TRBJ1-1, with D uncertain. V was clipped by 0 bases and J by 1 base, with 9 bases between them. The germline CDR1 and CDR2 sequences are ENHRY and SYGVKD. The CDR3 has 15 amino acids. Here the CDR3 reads CAISESLAWNTEAFF. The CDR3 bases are TGTGCCATCAGTGAGTCTCTAGCCTGGAACACTGAAGCTTTCTTT.

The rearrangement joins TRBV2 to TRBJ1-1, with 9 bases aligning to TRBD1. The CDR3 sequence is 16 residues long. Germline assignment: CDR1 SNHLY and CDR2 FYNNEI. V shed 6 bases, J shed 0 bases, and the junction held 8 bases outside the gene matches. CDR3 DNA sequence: TGTGCCAGCAGGCCCACAGGGGGCCGAATGAACACTGAAGCTTTCTTT. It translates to CASRPTGGRMNTEAFF.

The CDR3 region has the DNA TGCGCCAGCAGCTTGGATGAGGGGGCGTCTCAGCCCCAGCATTTT. It codes for CASSLDEGASQPQHF. The chain is built from TRBV5-1 and TRBJ1-5, with 7 positions matching TRBD1. Germline CDR1 and CDR2: SGHRS and YFSETQ. This CDR3 comprises 15 residues. The ends lost 0 bases at V and 6 bases at J; junction bases unmatched: 6.

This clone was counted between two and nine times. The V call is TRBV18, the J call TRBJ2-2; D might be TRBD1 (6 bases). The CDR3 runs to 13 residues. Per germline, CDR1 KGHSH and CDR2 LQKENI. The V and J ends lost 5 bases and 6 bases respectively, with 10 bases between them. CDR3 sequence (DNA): TGTGCCAGCTCATTCACAGGGCCCGGGGAGCTGTTTTTT. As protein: CASSFTGPGELFF.

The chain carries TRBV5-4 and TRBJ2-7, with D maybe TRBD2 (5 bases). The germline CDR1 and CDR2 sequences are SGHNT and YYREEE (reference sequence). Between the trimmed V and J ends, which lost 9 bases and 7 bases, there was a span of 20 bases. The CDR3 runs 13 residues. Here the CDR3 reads CATQAGEGKEQYF. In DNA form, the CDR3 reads TGTGCCACACAAGCAGGAGAGGGAAAGGAGCAGTACTTC.

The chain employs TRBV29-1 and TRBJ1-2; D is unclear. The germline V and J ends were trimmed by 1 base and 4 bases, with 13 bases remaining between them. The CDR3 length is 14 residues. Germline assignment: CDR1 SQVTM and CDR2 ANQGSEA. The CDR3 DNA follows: TGCAGCGTTGAAGTAGAGAGTATAACCTATGGCTACACCTTC. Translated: CSVEVESITYGYTF. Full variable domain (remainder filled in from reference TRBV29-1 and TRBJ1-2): SAVISQKPSRDICQRGTSLTIQCQVDSQVTMMFWYRQQPGQSLTLIATANQGSEATYESGFVIDKFPISRPNLTFSTLTVSNMSPEDSSIYLCSVEVESITYGYTFGSGTRLTVV.

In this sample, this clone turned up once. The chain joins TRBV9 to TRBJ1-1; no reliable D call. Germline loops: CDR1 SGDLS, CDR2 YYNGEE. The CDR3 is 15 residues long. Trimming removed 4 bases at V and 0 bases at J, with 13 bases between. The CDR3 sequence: CASSPSGLMNTEAFF. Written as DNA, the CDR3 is TGTGCCAGCAGCCCTTCAGGACTGATGAACACTGAAGCTTTCTTT.

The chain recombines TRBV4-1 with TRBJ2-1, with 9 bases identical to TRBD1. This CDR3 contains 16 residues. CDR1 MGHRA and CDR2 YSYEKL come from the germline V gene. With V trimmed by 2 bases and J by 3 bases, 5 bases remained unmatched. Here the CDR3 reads CASSQSTGGLYNEQFF. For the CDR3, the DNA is TGCGCCAGCAGCCAATCGACAGGGGGTCTCTACAATGAGCAGTTCTTC.

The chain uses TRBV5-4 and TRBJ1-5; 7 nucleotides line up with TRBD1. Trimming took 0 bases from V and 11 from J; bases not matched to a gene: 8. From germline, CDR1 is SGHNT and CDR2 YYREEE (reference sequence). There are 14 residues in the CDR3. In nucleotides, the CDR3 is TGTGCCAGCAGCTTGGAGGGACAGTTGGGTTCCCAGCATTTT. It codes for CASSLEGQLGSQHF.

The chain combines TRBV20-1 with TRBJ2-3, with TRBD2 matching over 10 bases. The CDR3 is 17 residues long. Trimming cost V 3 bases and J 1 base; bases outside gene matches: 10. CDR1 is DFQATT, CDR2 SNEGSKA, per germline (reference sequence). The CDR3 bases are TGCAGTGCTAGTTTAGCGGGGGGACGTTTTGGCACAGATACGCAGTATTTT. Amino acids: CSASLAGGRFGTDTQYF.

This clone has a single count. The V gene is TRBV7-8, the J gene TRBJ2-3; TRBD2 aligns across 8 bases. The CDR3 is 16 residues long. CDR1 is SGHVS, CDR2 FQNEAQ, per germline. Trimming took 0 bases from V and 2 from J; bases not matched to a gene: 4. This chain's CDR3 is CASSLARLATTDTQYF. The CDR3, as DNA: TGTGCCAGCAGCTTAGCACGACTAGCGACCACAGATACGCAGTATTTT.

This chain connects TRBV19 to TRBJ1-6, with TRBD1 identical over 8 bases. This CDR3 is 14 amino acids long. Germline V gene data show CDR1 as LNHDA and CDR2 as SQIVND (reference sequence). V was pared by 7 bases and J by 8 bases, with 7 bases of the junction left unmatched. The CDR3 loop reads CASKKDREHSPLHF. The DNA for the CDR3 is TGTGCCAGTAAAAAGGACAGGGAGCATTCACCCCTCCACTTT.

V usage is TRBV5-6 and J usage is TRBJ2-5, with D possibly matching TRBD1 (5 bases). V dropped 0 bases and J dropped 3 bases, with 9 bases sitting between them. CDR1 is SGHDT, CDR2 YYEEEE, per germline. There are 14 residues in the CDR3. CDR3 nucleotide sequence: TGTGCCAGCAGCTTGGGACAGAAAAAAGAGACCCAGTACTTC. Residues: CASSLGQKKETQYF.

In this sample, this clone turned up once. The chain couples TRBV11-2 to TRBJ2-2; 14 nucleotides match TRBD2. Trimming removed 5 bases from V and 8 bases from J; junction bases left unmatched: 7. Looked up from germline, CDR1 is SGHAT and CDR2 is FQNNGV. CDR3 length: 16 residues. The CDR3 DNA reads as TGTGCCAGCAGCCCCCCGACTAGCGGGAGGGGGGGGGAGCTGTTTTTT. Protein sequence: CASSPPTSGRGGELFF.